The text below deals with one TCR beta chain. Its cognate antigen has yet to be identified. There are no base qualities to consult, and no much larger clone falls within one base. The germline V gene yields SGHVS for CDR1 and FQNEAQ for CDR2. V drops 3 bases and J drops 4 bases, leaving 8 bases in between. The CDR3 runs 13 residues from the cysteine to the phenylalanine. Only the CDR3 part of the read is kept: 39 bases, read in frame from the first base. The sample is drawn from a study of CD8 T cells in Susac syndrome (dated by TCRdb to the late 2010s). A note on the overall study: Among the sequenced Susac syndrome patients, about six had clinically active disease and roughly 8 were in clinical remission. At blood withdrawal, Susac syndrome patients were either therapy-naive, taking corticosteroids (in some cases with IVIg as well), or taking IVIg alone. Whether CD8+ T cell activation and differentiation in Susac syndrome was antigen driven was tested using repertoire sequencing.

RNA was extracted with the RNeasy kit and about 0.5 to 1 ug was reverse transcribed using random hexamers. TCR beta CDR3 regions were amplified with the immunoSEQ multiplex PCR assay covering 54 Vbeta and 13 Jbeta segments. To correct PCR amplification bias, a synthetic template baseline was used for both primer optimization and computational correction. Per the original workflow: Reads were annotated to V, D and J genes according to IMGT and were analyzed with immunoSEQ Analyzer, with only productive sequences retained. Clonality was calculated as one minus the Shannon entropy normalized by log2 of the number of productive unique sequences. For each patient and control, public and private clones were evaluated within the 100 most prevalent clones. Clones were defined as Susac-specific when absent from the healthy and MS cohorts, from 1,000 to 1,100 published viral clones and from other ImmuneACCESS disease sequences. Using fastp trimming at Q25 and MiXCR clonotype assembly, TCRdb reanalyzed the public sequencing data and kept in-frame beta chains. Records with the same CDR3 protein are collapsed into one entry carrying the most frequent genes and DNA. TCRdb assigned the V and J calls; the authors' analysis was not used. The sample profile shows more than 110,000 distinct CDR3 sequences; roughly 94% of them were found once. The top ten hold 0.13% to 0.15% of the sample.

Beyond this particular receptor, the publication reports: No clonal expansion was detected in the CD4+ T cell repertoire of Susac syndrome patients. The number of individuals in the TCR sequencing and HLA analysis was acknowledged as relatively small.

High-throughput TCR beta sequencing profiled peripheral blood CD8+ and CD4+ T cells from healthy donors, Susac syndrome patients and multiple sclerosis patients. The Susac syndrome patients fulfilled recently defined diagnostic criteria for definite or probable disease. Bulk CD8+ and CD4+ T cells were purified by magnetic negative isolation, whereas CD8+ TEMRA cells were enriched by FACS. Blood was drawn into EDTA tubes, processed within 24 hours, and PBMCs were isolated by density gradient centrifugation. PBMCs intended for TCR sequencing were cryopreserved in liquid nitrogen and thawed later in a water bath at 37 degrees C. The sorted or isolated CD4+, CD8+ and CD8+ TEMRA cells had a purity of 90% or higher.

This TCR was sampled from a human donor with Susac syndrome. The chain was built from TRBV7-8 and TRBJ2-3; the D gene cannot be resolved reliably. The sample consisted of CD4+ T cells from PBMCs. The CDR3 loop reads CASSFTDPDTQYF. In nucleotides, the sequence is TGTGCCAGCAGCTTTACTGATCCAGATACGCAGTATTTT.